Listed below are T cell receptor beta chains from one sample, sequenced in a study of blood T cell repertoires in COVID-19. TCRdb's table, derived via immunoSEQ multiplex PCR, lists solely in-frame clones and lacks some. This sample has 200,000 to 250,000 clones, with around 90% found just once. The sequenced sample consisted of PBMCs or T cells enriched from blood (not recorded which). Receptors originate from a woman aged 45-65 years with acute COVID-19. The CDR3 runs from the conserved cysteine through the conserved F or W.

J,V,CDR3
TRBJ2-1,TRBV7-2,CASSLRLPDSDPRNEQFF
TRBJ2-5,TRBV3-1/TRBV3-2,CASSHYRGHRQETQYF
TRBJ2-3,TRBV29-1,CSVETGGTDTQYF
TRBJ1-2,TRBV27,CASSPRPGLNYGYTF
TRBJ1-2,TRBV23-1,CASRPTGGDYGYTF
TRBJ2-7,TRBV9,CASSCRGVAGGEYEQYF
TRBJ2-7,TRBV27,CASSYSTYEQYF
TRBJ1-2,TRBV19,CASSILQTGHHGYTF
TRBJ1-1,TRBV2,CASRDPRGATEAFF
TRBJ2-1,TRBV28,CASSSPGQGDDEQFF
TRBJ2-2,TRBV28,CASSLQGPPNTGELFF
TRBJ2-1,TRBV28,CASITGNRGRGSYNEQFF
TRBJ1-5,TRBV19,CASSIEGVTGVSPQHF
TRBJ2-7,TRBV10-3,CAISSTGLGYEQYF
TRBJ2-7,TRBV7-3,CASSPTRDSKEQYF
TRBJ1-2,TRBV28,CASSSSPSRADSGNTF
TRBJ2-7,TRBV9,CASSGGGLAGDEQYF
TRBJ2-5,TRBV27,CASSLWRDSVTQYF